Below, one T cell receptor beta chain is given with its context. CDR3 length: 15 residues. Germline V lookup: CDR1 SGHTA, CDR2 FQGNSA. V was shortened by 5 bases and J by 5 bases, with 18 bases between the two germline ends. Assay used: immunoSEQ multiplex PCR; TCRdb lists only in-frame clones, some missing. The table records about 12,000 clones, roughly 95% of them present only once. This sample was included in a study of technical replicates of blood from a few donors. This sequence joins TRBV7-2 and TRBJ2-5; D may be TRBD2 (6 bases). This TCR was recovered from a human donor in good health. Sequencing used PBMCs. The CDR3 region has the DNA TGTGCCAGCAGCCAAGCGGGCGCCTTTTTGGAGACCCAGTACTTC. Protein: CASSQAGAFLETQYF. The whole variable domain, remainder taken from reference TRBV7-2 and TRBJ2-5, is GAGVSQSPSNKVTEKGKDVELRCDPISGHTALYWYRQSLGQGLEFLIYFQGNSAPDKSGLPSDRFSAERTGGSVSTLTIQRTQQEDSAVYLCASSQAGAFLETQYFGPGTRLLVL.